This TCR beta chain comes out of a study of shared clonotypes between healthy human individuals (dated by TCRdb to 2019 to 2021). For the study in its entirety: A couple of women and a few men aged 18 to 49 years were included in the cohort. For each donor, CD4 naive and CD4 memory were each run on three plates, CD8 naive on two plates, and CD8 memory on one plate. To estimate repertoire size and how much clonotypes are shared between individuals, the study performed deep sequencing of blood TCR repertoires from about 5 healthy adults. To increase sequencing depth and limit assay-specific biases, TCR repertoire library preparation and sequencing were carried out by different laboratories using diverse techniques. Between about 0.8 and 9 billion PBMCs per donor were obtained by leukapheresis. Beyond this particular receptor, the publication reports: Sampling was restricted to blood, and TCR repertoires in tissues likely differ from the TCR repertoires found in blood. The small number of donors limited the genetic and exposure-history diversity represented. Compared with non-shared clonotypes, the clonotypes found in all four sorted-subset donors had higher generation probabilities. Pairwise subsampling led to the expectation that sequencing depth would affect the degree of clonotype sharing among donors. When a handful of donors were compared, the shared fraction of clonotypes was roughly 5% for naive CD4, over 3% for naive CD8, roughly 2.5% for memory CD4, and 0.35% to 0.4% for memory CD8. Estimated clonotype richness was generally larger for naive than for memory subsets. Incomplete sequencing was indicated by rarefaction of sorted-subset datasets, despite the large sequencing depth.

Looking up the germline V gene yields CDR1 KGHSH and CDR2 LQKENI. The V end gives up 3 bases and the J end 5 bases, leaving 11 bases in the junction not matched to a gene. Measured from the cysteine to the phenylalanine, the CDR3 is 16 residues long. The DNA shown is the 48-base CDR3, in frame from base 1. A remark on this clone: The antigen it recognizes is unknown. Base qualities were left out, and no much larger clone turns up one base away.

Healthy HIV-negative adults with no recently reported acute infections or vaccinations were included as donors. All donors were Caucasian adults living in Nashville, Tennessee, USA. CD4+ T cells were enriched through magnetic negative selection, after which naive cells were positively selected on CD45RA and the remaining negative fraction served as the memory subset. Blood was collected by leukapheresis, and PBMCs were isolated by Ficoll-Histopaque density gradient centrifugation and then cryopreserved in liquid nitrogen vapor phase. Purity and quantity of every magnetically sorted T cell population were checked by analytical flow cytometry. Genomic DNA was isolated from every sorted fraction and measured by UV absorbance on a Nanodrop 2000c. TCR CDR3 regions were amplified from genomic DNA by multiplex PCR using the deep immunoSEQ assay. Genomic DNA extracted from each cell subset was distributed evenly over all wells of several immunoSEQ 96-well plates, and each plate served as one replicate. For sorted subsets, approximately 210 ng genomic DNA, equal to 30,000 or so T cell genomes, was loaded into each replicate PCR. Purified libraries were quantified with a Qubit 3.0 fluorometer, sized on a Bioanalyzer 2100, and re-quantified with the KAPA Library Quantification kit. A separate single-read 150-cycle Illumina NextSeq 550 flow cell was used to sequence each immunoSEQ 96-well plate. As for the authors' bioinformatics: Because the immunoSEQ output held only junctional sequences and lacked quality scores, the filtering could not match the filtering applied to full-length reads. Sequences were annotated with PyIR, a Python wrapper for IgBLAST v1.9, and V/J genes and CDR3 were assigned using IMGT germline references. Reads were removed for weak V/J assignments (E-value above 1e-6), missing CDR3, stop codons, out-of-frame junctions, or ambiguous translated residues. V3J clonotypes were defined by identical inferred V gene, J gene, and CDR3 amino acid sequence. To compute the percentage overlap between repertoires, the number of shared unique clonotypes was divided by the size of the smaller repertoire. Richness of each repertoire was evaluated using RTK rarefaction, the Chao1 estimator, and Recon v2.1 estimates of unobserved clonotypes. Generation probabilities for all TCRbeta clonotypes obtained by the gDNA method from four donors were computed using OLGA. TCRdb carries this immuneACCESS record with in-frame sequences only. Its versions omit some clonotypes, under half of them owing to an unresolved V gene in the studies checked, with the rest unexplained. V and J calls and clone size follow that table, whereas D and trimming were derived from the DNA. For this sample there are about 1,500,000 clones; roughly 96% appear just once. Approximately 1.1% of the sample is held by the ten biggest clonotypes.

The receptor comes from a man aged 25 to 45 in good health. The rearranged segments are TRBV18 and TRBJ1-2; 8 central bases correspond to TRBD1. Sequencing was done on a sample of naive CD4+ T cells sorted from blood. The label giving this sample's cell subset or site can be read as: CD45RA+ positively selected. The CDR3 is CASSPPGQVMLYGYTF. The DNA reads as follows: TGTGCCAGCTCACCCCCGGGACAGGTGATGTTGTATGGCTACACCTTC.